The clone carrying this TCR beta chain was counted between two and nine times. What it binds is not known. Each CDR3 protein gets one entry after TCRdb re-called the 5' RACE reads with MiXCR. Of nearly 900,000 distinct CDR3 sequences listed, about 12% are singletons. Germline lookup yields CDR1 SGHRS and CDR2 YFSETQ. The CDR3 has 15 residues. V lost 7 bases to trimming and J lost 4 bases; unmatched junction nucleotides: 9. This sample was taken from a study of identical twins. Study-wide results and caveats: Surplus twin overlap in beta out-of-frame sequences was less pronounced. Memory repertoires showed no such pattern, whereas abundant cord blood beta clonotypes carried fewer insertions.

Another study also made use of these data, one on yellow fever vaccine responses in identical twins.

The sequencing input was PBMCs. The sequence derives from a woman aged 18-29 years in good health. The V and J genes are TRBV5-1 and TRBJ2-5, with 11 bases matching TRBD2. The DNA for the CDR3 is TGCGCCAGCGGAACTAGCGGGAGATGGGGAGAGACCCAGTACTTC. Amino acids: CASGTSGRWGETQYF.